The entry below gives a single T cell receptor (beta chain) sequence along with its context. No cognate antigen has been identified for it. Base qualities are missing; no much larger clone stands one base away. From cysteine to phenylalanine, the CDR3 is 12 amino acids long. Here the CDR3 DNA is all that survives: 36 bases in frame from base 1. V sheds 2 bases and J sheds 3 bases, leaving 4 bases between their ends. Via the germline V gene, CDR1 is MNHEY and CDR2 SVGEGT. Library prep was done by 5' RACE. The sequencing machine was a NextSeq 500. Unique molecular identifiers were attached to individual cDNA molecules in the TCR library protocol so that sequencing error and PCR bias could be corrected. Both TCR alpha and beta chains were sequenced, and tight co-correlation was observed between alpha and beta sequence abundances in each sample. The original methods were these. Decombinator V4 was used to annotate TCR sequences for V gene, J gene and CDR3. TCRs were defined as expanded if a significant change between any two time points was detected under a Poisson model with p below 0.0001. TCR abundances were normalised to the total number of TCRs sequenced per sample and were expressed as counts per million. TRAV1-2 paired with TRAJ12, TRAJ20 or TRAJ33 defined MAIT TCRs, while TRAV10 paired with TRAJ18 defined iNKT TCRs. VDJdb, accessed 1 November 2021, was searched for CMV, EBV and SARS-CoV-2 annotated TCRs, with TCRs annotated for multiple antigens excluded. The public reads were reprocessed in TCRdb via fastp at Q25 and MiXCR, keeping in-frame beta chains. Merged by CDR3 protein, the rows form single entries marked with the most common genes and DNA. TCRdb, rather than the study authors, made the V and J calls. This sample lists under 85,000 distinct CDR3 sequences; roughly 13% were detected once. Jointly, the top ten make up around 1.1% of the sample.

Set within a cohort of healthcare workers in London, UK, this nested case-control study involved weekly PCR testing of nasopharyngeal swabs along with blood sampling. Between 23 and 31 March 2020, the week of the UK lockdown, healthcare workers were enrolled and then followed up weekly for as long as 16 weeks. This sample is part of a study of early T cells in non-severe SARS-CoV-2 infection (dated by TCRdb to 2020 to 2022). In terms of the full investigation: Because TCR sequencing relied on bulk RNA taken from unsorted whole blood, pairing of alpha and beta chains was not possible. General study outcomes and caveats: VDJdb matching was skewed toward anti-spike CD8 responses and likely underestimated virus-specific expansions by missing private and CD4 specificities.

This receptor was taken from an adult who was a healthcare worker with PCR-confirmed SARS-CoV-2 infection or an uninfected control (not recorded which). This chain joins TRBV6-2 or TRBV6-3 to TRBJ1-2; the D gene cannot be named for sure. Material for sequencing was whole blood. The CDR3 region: CASSYGDYGYTF. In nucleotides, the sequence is TGTGCCAGCAGTTACGGGGACTATGGCTACACCTTC.